The clone carrying this T cell receptor beta chain was counted ten times or more. Antigen specificity is unknown. V was pared by 3 bases and J by 7 bases, with 13 bases between. The CDR3 consists of 14 residues. Per germline, CDR1 KGHSH and CDR2 LQKENI. It was by 5'RACE with 10-nucleotide random UMIs that the cDNA was made. TCRdb reprocessed the 5' RACE reads with MiXCR, giving one entry per CDR3 protein. The data contain about 46,000 distinct CDR3 sequences, under 2% of them singletons. The data originate from a study of neurological immune-mediated disorders. Findings of the study overall: None of the CDR3 amino acid sequences found in expanded clones was shared across subjects. This suggests that the TCR-beta repertoires were private in all groups.

The sample taken for sequencing was PBMCs. The chain employs TRBV18 and TRBJ1-5; D is uncertain. The clonotype originates from a woman aged 40 to 49 with multiple sclerosis. This CDR3 is CASSPGGAGQPQHF. The DNA for the CDR3 is TGTGCCAGCTCACCCGGCGGTGCGGGGCAGCCCCAGCATTTT.